These 18 T cell receptor beta chains were sequenced from one sample in a study of neurological immune-mediated disorders. TCRdb redid the calling of the 5' RACE reads with MiXCR, one entry per CDR3 protein. The table includes some 57,000 distinct CDR3 sequences, under 3.5% detected once. Sample: PBMCs. The receptor set was obtained from a woman aged 55-70 years with multiple sclerosis.

This clonotype was detected ten times or more. The chain links TRBV29-1 to TRBJ1-1; TRBD1 might be the D (5 bases). This CDR3 is built from 13 residues. In germline, CDR1 is SQVTM, CDR2 ANQGSEA. Trimming stripped 4 bases from V and 5 bases from J, with 14 bases between. CDR3 bases: TGCAGCGTTGCCCAGGGTATTCGGACTGAAGCTTTCTTT. This translates into CSVAQGIRTEAFF.

This clonotype occurred many times. The rearrangement links TRBV12-3 or TRBV12-4 to TRBJ1-6, with TRBD1 as a possible D gene (5 bases). The V end was cut by 7 bases, the J end by 9 bases, with 16 bases between. The CDR3 is made up of 14 amino acids. The CDR3, as DNA: TGTGCCAGCACCTACGGCAGTGGGGGTTCACCCCTCCACTTT. Residues: CASTYGSGGSPLHF.

This clonotype has at least ten counts. The chain couples TRBV4-1 to TRBJ2-1; possibly TRBD1 for D (5 bases). The V end lost 0 bases, the J end lost 9 bases, and 18 bases lay between the germline ends. Germline V gives CDR1 MGHRA, CDR2 YSYEKL. The CDR3 length is 16 residues. CDR3 coding DNA: TGCGCCAGCAGCCAAGATAGTTCCCACGCAAGGGGTGAGCAGTTCTTC. Translating gives CASSQDSSHARGEQFF.

This clonotype occurred many times. A junction boundary mismatches the germline segment, possibly from a read error. This chain connects TRBV20-1 to TRBJ2-3; 10 bases map to TRBD2. Per the germline V gene, CDR1 is DFQATT and CDR2 is SNEGSKA (reference sequence). This CDR3 is 13 amino acids long. The DNA of the CDR3 is TGCAGTGCTAGAGATCCTAGCGGGAGCCCTGTTAATTTT. The encoded protein is CSARDPSGSPVNF.

This clonotype was observed at least ten times. This chain uses TRBV6-5 with TRBJ2-3; D gene unclear. Germline V gene sequence: CDR1 MNHEY, CDR2 SVGAGI. Trimming removed 0 bases from V and 2 bases from J, with 9 bases in between. This CDR3 has 15 residues. The CDR3 here is CASSYSFASTDTQYF. For the CDR3, the DNA is TGTGCCAGCAGTTACTCCTTCGCCTCCACAGATACGCAGTATTTT.

By sample fraction, this clonotype is medium-sized (0.01 to 0.1%). The germline gene is not matched at one end of the junction; a read error may be the cause. The gene calls are TRBV7-7 and TRBJ2-2; D is unclear. The CDR3 runs to 13 residues. CDR1 is SSHAT, CDR2 FNYEAQ, per germline (reference sequence). Written as DNA, the CDR3 is TGTGCTAGCAGCTTAGATCTCACCGGGGAGCTGTTTTTT. The encoded protein is CASSLDLTGELFF.

This clonotype was found many times. The V gene is TRBV20-1, the J gene TRBJ2-3; 15 nucleotides match TRBD2. CDR1 is DFQATT, CDR2 SNEGSKA, per germline (reference sequence). This CDR3 spans 18 amino acids. The junction had 12 bases not matched to a gene; V was cut back by 2 bases and J by 6 bases. The CDR3 DNA reads as TGCAGTGCTAGATCCCCAGGACTAGCGGGGGGGCCAGTGGATACGCAGTATTTT. Its translation is CSARSPGLAGGPVDTQYF.

The table lists this clonotype with many counts. V and J are TRBV15 and TRBJ2-3; D gene unclear. The CDR3 spans 15 residues. With 2 bases removed from V and 3 bases from J, the gap between germline ends came to 12 bases. Germline lookup yields CDR1 LNHNV and CDR2 YYDKDF (reference sequence). In nucleotides, the CDR3 is TGTGCCACCAGCAGAAGTACTGCTACGACAGATACGCAGTATTTT. This gives the protein CATSRSTATTDTQYF.

This clonotype appeared many times. V and J are TRBV6-4 and TRBJ1-1; D is uncertain. V lost 5 bases and J lost 3, with 10 bases in between. Germline-derived CDR1 and CDR2 are MRHNA and SNTAGT. The CDR3 length is 13 residues. The CDR3 DNA sequence: TGTGCCAGCAGTCACTACCCATACACTGAAGCTTTCTTT. Translated: CASSHYPYTEAFF.

This clonotype occurred many times. The chain recombines TRBV9 with TRBJ2-6; D remains unclear. V dropped 0 bases and J dropped 2 bases, with 15 bases sitting between them. This CDR3 contains 18 residues. CDR1 SGDLS and CDR2 YYNGEE come from the germline V gene. The CDR3 region has the DNA TGTGCCAGCAGCGTAGCGGTCGAGAACATGGCTGGGGCCAACGTCCTGACTTTC. It codes for CASSVAVENMAGANVLTF.

This clonotype was counted many times. The rearrangement links TRBV15 to TRBJ2-7; D is possibly TRBD1 (5 bases). The V end was cut by 3 bases, the J end by 3 bases, with 15 bases between. This CDR3 region has 15 residues. The germline V gene has CDR1 LNHNV and CDR2 YYDKDF (reference sequence). The CDR3 DNA follows: TGTGCCACCAGCAGGGGGATGGGAAGGGGCTACGAGCAGTACTTC. Its protein is CATSRGMGRGYEQYF.

This clonotype has a count of ten or more. The chain employs TRBV7-3 and TRBJ2-2, with 11 nucleotides matching TRBD2. Germline V CDR1 and CDR2: SGHTA, FQGTGA. This CDR3 is built from 17 residues. Trimming cost V 5 bases and J 1 base; bases outside gene matches: 6. The CDR3 sequence: CASSPTGTSGNTGELFF. CDR3 DNA: TGTGCCAGCAGCCCCACCGGGACTAGCGGGAACACCGGGGAGCTGTTTTTT.

This clonotype occurred many times. The CDR3 spells CASSQSTDRKTHYEQYF. CDR3 sequence (DNA): TGCGCCAGCAGCCAAAGCACAGACAGGAAGACCCACTACGAGCAGTACTTC. The chain joins TRBV4-1 to TRBJ2-7; D perhaps matches TRBD1 (6 bases). This CDR3 is 17 amino acids long. Trimming pared 2 bases from V and 3 bases from J, leaving 20 bases between. CDR1 MGHRA and CDR2 YSYEKL come from the germline V gene.

This clonotype was seen ten or more times. This chain uses TRBV10-3 with TRBJ1-4, with D maybe TRBD1 (5 bases). Germline V gives CDR1 ENHRY, CDR2 SYGVKD. The CDR3 sequence is 13 residues long. V was cut by 6 bases and J by 3 bases, with 8 bases left in between. The CDR3 region has the DNA TGTGCCATCAGCGGGACGGCTAATGAAAAACTGTTTTTT. This sequence encodes CAISGTANEKLFF.

This clonotype was counted ten times or more. The chain is built from TRBV7-7 and TRBJ2-5, with 11 bases lining up with TRBD1. The CDR3 extends over 18 amino acids. The germline gives CDR1 SSHAT, CDR2 FNYEAQ (reference sequence). The J segment lost 5 bases and the V segment lost 2 bases, leaving 13 bases of the junction unmatched. The CDR3 DNA reads TGTGCCAGCAGCTTAAGTTTCAGGACAGGGGGCATTCGGGAGACCCAGTACTTC. Translated, it gives CASSLSFRTGGIRETQYF.

At least ten counts were recorded for this clonotype. The J gene is TRBJ2-5, the V gene TRBV5-1; no reliable D call. The CDR3 covers 14 residues. V lost 1 base to trimming and J lost 1 base, with 8 bases between them. CDR1 and CDR2 from the germline V gene are SGHRS and YFSETQ. CDR3 DNA: TGCGCCAGCAGCTTGCTGGCGGTCCAAGAGACCCAGTACTTC. Translation: CASSLLAVQETQYF.

This clonotype was seen repeatedly, ten times or more. The CDR3 spells CASSEPGLHNEKLFF. The CDR3 nucleotides are TGTGCCAGCAGTGAACCGGGGCTGCATAATGAAAAACTGTTTTTT. The V call is TRBV6-1, the J call TRBJ1-4; D is perhaps TRBD1 (5 bases). Trimming shortened V by 2 bases and J by 4 bases, and 11 bases separated the two germline ends. Germline V CDR1 and CDR2: MNHNS, SASEGT. CDR3 size: 15 residues.

There are many counts of this clonotype. V and J are TRBV20-1 and TRBJ1-2; the match to TRBD1 covers 7 bases. Germline CDR1 is DFQATT and CDR2 is SNEGSKA (reference sequence). V was clipped by 0 bases and J by 8 bases; unmatched bases: 12. This CDR3 has 15 residues. The CDR3 reads CSARDPRQGDSGYTF. CDR3 in DNA: TGCAGTGCTAGAGATCCCCGACAGGGCGATAGCGGCTACACCTTC.